The 10 T cell receptor beta chains in this list originate from one sample, sequenced in a study of blood T cell repertoires in COVID-19. Some clones are missing from TCRdb's copy, which holds only in-frame ones; the method was immunoSEQ multiplex PCR. The repertoire holds about 180,000 clones, 87% seen once, with 1% to 1.5% in the top ten. Material: PBMCs or T cells enriched from blood (not recorded which). These receptors came from a human donor with acute COVID-19. The donor label of this sample is uncertain.

This chain links TRBV9 with TRBJ2-5; 7 bases fit TRBD2. The trim removed 0 bases at V and 5 bases at J, leaving 7 bases unmatched. The length of the CDR3 is 15 residues. Germline lookup yields CDR1 SGDLS and CDR2 YYNGEE. The CDR3 spells CASSVGGGGIETQYF. CDR3 bases: TGTGCCAGCAGCGTAGGGGGCGGGGGAATTGAGACCCAGTACTTC.

The chain has TRBV7-3 and TRBJ2-2, with 11 bases aligning to TRBD2. The CDR3 consists of 16 residues. The germline V gene has CDR1 SGHTA and CDR2 FQGTGA. V was clipped by 5 bases and J by 6 bases; unmatched bases: 8. This chain's CDR3 is CASSVTSGVSAGELFF. The CDR3 region has the DNA TGTGCCAGCAGCGTGACTAGCGGGGTTTCGGCCGGGGAGCTGTTTTTT.

The chain has TRBV7-2 and TRBJ2-1, with a tentative D call TRBD1 (5 bases). CDR1 is SGHTA, CDR2 FQGNSA, per germline. Trimming removed 5 bases from V and 3 bases from J, with 20 bases in between. The CDR3 is 17 amino acids. The CDR3 spells CASSPPRWSGNYNEQFF. DNA for the CDR3: TGTGCCAGCAGCCCTCCCCGATGGTCAGGGAACTACAATGAGCAGTTCTTC.

The J gene is TRBJ2-5, the V gene TRBV5-1; 11 bases are shared with TRBD1. Germline V gene lookup returns CDR1 SGHRS and CDR2 YFSETQ. The ends lost 4 bases at V and 4 bases at J; junction bases unmatched: 0. This CDR3 is built from 13 residues. CDR3 bases: TGCGCCAGCAGCGGGACAGGGGGAGAGACCCAGTACTTC. Its protein is CASSGTGGETQYF.

The CDR3, as DNA: TGTGCCAGCAGCTTAAGTCTAGTGACAGGGAACGAGCAGTACTTC. This gives the protein CASSLSLVTGNEQYF. The chain carries TRBV11-1 and TRBJ2-7; 7 nucleotides align to TRBD1. V dropped 2 bases and J dropped 5; count of bases not matched to a gene: 9. The CDR3 is 15 residues long. Germline values: CDR1 SGHAT, CDR2 FQDESV (reference sequence).

The chain joins TRBV7-6 to TRBJ1-4; D perhaps matches TRBD1 (5 bases). The CDR3 totals 15 residues. V lost 1 base and J lost 7, with 13 bases in between. Germline V gene lookup returns CDR1 SGHVS and CDR2 FNYEAQ. CDR3 coding DNA: TGTGCCAGCAGCTTAGAGGCCAGGGAGGGTGAAAAACTGTTTTTT. It specifies CASSLEAREGEKLFF.

This clone was seen a handful of times. The CDR3 DNA sequence: TGTGCCAGCAGCCAAGAGGGGCGGGGGGGCCCCAATGAGCAGTTCTTC. This sequence encodes CASSQEGRGGPNEQFF. V usage is TRBV4-2 and J usage is TRBJ2-1, with 9 nucleotides matching TRBD2. This CDR3 has 16 residues. The germline CDR1 and CDR2 sequences are LGHNA and YNFKEQ. Germline trimming cut 0 bases from V and 6 bases from J; bases unmatched to any gene: 6.

In nucleotides, the CDR3 is TGCGCCAGCAGTTTCGACAGGGCCCAAAATTTCTTT. Its protein product is CASSFDRAQNFF. The chain couples TRBV5-1 to TRBJ1-1, with TRBD1 matching 7 bases. The CDR3 is 12 residues long. Germline loops: CDR1 SGHRS, CDR2 YFSETQ. J gave up 13 bases and V 5 bases, and 11 bases lay outside the gene matches.

This chain joins TRBV9 and TRBJ2-3; TRBD1 agrees at 8 bases. The junction had 5 bases not matched to a gene; V was cut back by 3 bases and J by 5 bases. CDR3 length: 14 amino acids. From germline, CDR1 is SGDLS and CDR2 YYNGEE. The CDR3 spells CASSGRTGLDTQYF. CDR3 in DNA: TGTGCCAGCAGCGGTCGGACAGGGTTAGATACGCAGTATTTT.

The V call is TRBV9, the J call TRBJ1-6, with D possibly TRBD1 on 6 matching bases. CDR1 SGDLS and CDR2 YYNGEE come from the germline V gene. This CDR3 region has 13 residues. Trimming pared 7 bases from V and 8 bases from J, leaving 13 bases between. The CDR3 protein is CASPRHRDSPLHF. The CDR3, as DNA: TGTGCCAGCCCGCGTCACAGGGATTCACCCCTCCACTTT. Together with reference TRBV9 and TRBJ1-6, the CDR3 gives the full variable domain: DSGVTQTPKHLITATGQRVTLRCSPRSGDLSVYWYQQSLDQGLQFLIQYYNGEERAKGNILERFSAQQFPDLHSELNLSSLELGDSALYFCASPRHRDSPLHFGNGTRLTVT.